This T cell receptor (beta chain) appears in the sequencing data of a study of blood T cell repertoires in COVID-19. Study details: The analysed material was cDNA or gDNA that came from T cells, B-cell-depleted T cells, or PBMCs.

This CDR3 has 15 residues. The V gene's germline CDR1 is LGHNT and CDR2 FRNRAP. J gave up 3 bases and V 5 bases, and 5 bases lay outside the gene matches. This table comes from immunoSEQ multiplex PCR, and its TCRdb copy is limited to in-frame clones, with some not included. The data show around 43,000 clones, about 90% seen once. The sequencing input was peripheral blood. This receptor was obtained from a woman in her 70s with acute or convalescent COVID-19. The chain is built from TRBV12-5 and TRBJ2-1; 9 nucleotides align to TRBD2. DNA for the CDR3: TGTGCTAGTGGTCCAGGACTAGCGAGCTACAATGAGCAGTTCTTC. This gives the protein CASGPGLASYNEQFF.